A selection of T cell receptor beta chains follows, all from one sample in a study of blood T cells in healthy people across ages. TCRdb re-analysed the 5' RACE reads in MiXCR, keeping a single row per CDR3 protein. The data hold 1.5 million to 1.8 million distinct CDR3 sequences, with approximately 43% observed a single time. The sequencing sample was made of blood. These receptors were taken from a young woman in good health. The CDR3 runs from the conserved cysteine through the conserved F or W. The D gene is left open where the match is weak. Where a row states a size, it is once, few, many or the class of an expanded clone; other rows omit it.

few,TRBV4-1,TRBJ1-5,-,CASSLDPFGRPQHF,TGCGCCAGCTCACTAGACCCCTTCGGGCGCCCCCAGCATTTT
-,TRBV6-2/TRBV6-3,TRBJ2-3,TRBD1,CAGTYRDRSRDTQYF,TGTGCCGGCACCTACCGGGACAGGTCGCGAGATACGCAGTATTTT
few,TRBV20-1,TRBJ2-7,TRBD2,CSAITSGGDEQYF,TGCAGTGCTATAACTAGCGGGGGGGACGAGCAGTACTTC
few,TRBV27,TRBJ2-1,TRBD1,CASRAGTGGVEQFF,TGTGCCAGCAGGGCTGGGACAGGGGGCGTTGAGCAGTTCTTC
-,TRBV6-2/TRBV6-3,TRBJ2-5,TRBD1,CASSYSGTANNEQYF,TGTGCCAGCAGTTATTCTGGGACAGCCAACAATGAGCAGTACTTC
-,TRBV5-1,TRBJ1-1,TRBD1,CASSLVYQGDEAFF,TGCGCCAGCAGCTTGGTCTATCAGGGGGATGAAGCTTTCTTT
few,TRBV4-1,TRBJ1-2,-,CASSQDQGPKGGYTF,TGCGCCAGCAGCCAAGATCAAGGCCCAAAGGGGGGCTACACCTTC
-,TRBV6-6,TRBJ1-2,-,CASSYSGAIRYGYTF,TGTGCCAGCAGTTACTCGGGGGCCATTCGGTATGGCTACACCTTC
-,TRBV2,TRBJ2-5,TRBD2,CASSEEGLAGTPQYF,TGTGCCAGCAGTGAAGAGGGATTAGCGGGAACTCCCCAGTACTTC
few,TRBV29-1,TRBJ1-2,TRBD1,CSVKKQGNYGYTF,TGCAGCGTCAAAAAACAGGGGAACTATGGCTACACCTTC
-,TRBV6-2/TRBV6-3,TRBJ1-5,-,CVSSYQGAKPQHF,TGTGTCAGCAGTTACCAGGGCGCAAAGCCCCAGCATTTT
few,TRBV4-1,TRBJ1-2,-,CASSQDKGSLGSYGYTF,TGCGCCAGCAGCCAAGATAAGGGTTCCTTAGGTAGCTATGGCTACACCTTC
many,TRBV7-9,TRBJ2-7,-,CASSLYTYEQYF,TGTGCCAGCAGCCTTTACACCTACGAGCAGTACTTC
-,TRBV7-3,TRBJ2-7,-,CASSGSLASDEQYF,TGTGCCAGCAGCGGGAGTCTTGCATCCGATGAGCAGTACTTC
few,TRBV7-9,TRBJ2-1,-,CASSSTVDSSYNEQFF,TGTGCCAGCAGCTCAACGGTCGACAGCTCCTACAATGAGCAGTTCTTC
-,TRBV4-1,TRBJ2-4,-,CASTKMGRVWDEQYF,TGCGCCAGCACTAAAATGGGGCGGGTCTGGGATGAGCAGTACTTC
few,TRBV11-2,TRBJ1-2,-,CASSLVWSGPLEGYTF,TGTGCCAGCAGCTTAGTGTGGTCAGGGCCTCTTGAAGGCTACACCTTC
once,TRBV6-5,TRBJ2-1,TRBD2,CACSQRGGSYNEQFF,TGTGCCTGCAGTCAACGGGGGGGCTCCTACAATGAGCAGTTCTTC
few,TRBV27,TRBJ1-4,TRBD1,CASSLSAGQGKLFF,TGTGCCAGCAGTTTATCTGCGGGACAGGGAAAACTGTTTTTT
many,TRBV28,TRBJ2-7,-,CASSLPPGHSYEQYF,TGTGCCAGCAGCCTGCCCCCGGGACACTCCTACGAGCAGTACTTC
-,TRBV20-1,TRBJ1-1,-,CSARDTEWREAFF,TGCAGTGCTAGAGATACTGAGTGGCGCGAAGCTTTCTTT
few,TRBV20-1,TRBJ2-3,TRBD2,CSATTTSGGTDTQYF,TGCAGTGCTACAACGACTAGCGGGGGGACAGATACGCAGTATTTT
-,TRBV9,TRBJ1-1,-,CASSVTGTTRTEAFF,TGTGCCAGCAGCGTCACCGGGACTACGAGAACTGAAGCTTTCTTT
few,TRBV20-1,TRBJ2-7,-,CSASTILSYEQYF,TGCAGTGCTTCTACTATATTATCTTACGAGCAGTACTTC
-,TRBV7-9,TRBJ1-1,-,CASSLGASRNTEAFF,TGTGCCAGCAGCTTAGGGGCCTCGCGGAACACTGAAGCTTTCTTT
few,TRBV29-1,TRBJ1-1,-,CSVESRARNTEAFF,TGCAGCGTTGAGTCTAGGGCAAGGAACACTGAAGCTTTCTTT
-,TRBV7-2,TRBJ1-1,-,CASSFREGNTEAFF,TGTGCCAGCAGCTTCAGGGAAGGGAACACTGAAGCTTTCTTT
few,TRBV5-4,TRBJ2-1,TRBD2,CASSPTPLAGFNEQFF,TGTGCCAGCAGCCCGACCCCTCTAGCGGGGTTCAATGAGCAGTTCTTC
-,TRBV12-3/TRBV12-4,TRBJ2-5,TRBD1,CASRPGGRETQYF,TGTGCCAGCAGACCAGGGGGCAGAGAGACCCAGTACTTC
few,TRBV7-9,TRBJ1-1,-,CASSLGNRVLMNTEAFF,TGTGCCAGCAGCTTAGGTAACAGGGTCCTCATGAACACTGAAGCTTTCTTT